A single sample gave rise to the 8 T cell receptor beta chains below, sequenced in a study of T cells in Graves' hyperthyroidism and ophthalmopathy. The source material, RNA transcripts, was used to amplify TCR beta CDR3 regions. First-round RT-PCR of the TCR CDR3 relied on the HTBI primer set. From the multiplex PCR reads, TCRdb called clonotypes with MiXCR, one entry per CDR3 protein. The sample lists about 640,000 distinct CDR3 sequences, under 25% occurring once. The sequenced material came from blood. These receptors were obtained from a man between 25 and 39 years old with Graves' ophthalmopathy.

This chain connects TRBV18 to TRBJ1-2; D unresolved. CDR3 length: 14 residues. V was clipped by 6 bases and J by 4 bases, with 15 bases between them. Germline assignment: CDR1 KGHSH and CDR2 LQKENI. CDR3 region: CASSTTTASYGYTF. CDR3 sequence (DNA): TGTGCCAGCTCTACCACTACAGCCTCCTATGGCTACACCTTC.

In this sample, this clonotype turned up many times. The chain couples TRBV27 to TRBJ2-3; 14 nucleotides agree with TRBD2. This CDR3 has 17 residues. Germline V CDR1 and CDR2: MNHEY, SMNVEV (reference sequence). The ends lost 6 bases at V and 4 bases at J; junction bases unmatched: 9. CDR3 region: CASSRLAGGPMADTQYF. CDR3 DNA: TGTGCCAGCAGCCGACTAGCGGGAGGGCCGATGGCAGATACGCAGTATTTT.

In this sample, this clonotype turned up a few times. The chain recombines TRBV5-6 with TRBJ2-1; D call uncertain. With 5 bases removed from V and 12 bases from J, the gap between germline ends came to 12 bases. The CDR3 has 11 residues. The V gene's germline CDR1 is SGHDT and CDR2 YYEEEE. CDR3 in amino acids: CASSRESGQFF. CDR3 DNA: TGTGCCAGCAGTCGAGAAAGTGGGCAGTTCTTC.

Only a few counts were recorded for this clonotype. The V gene is TRBV5-5, the J gene TRBJ2-4; D assignment may be TRBD1 or TRBD2 (5 bases each). CDR1 is SGHKS, CDR2 YYEKEE, per germline (reference sequence). V was pared by 5 bases and J by 1 base, with 10 bases between. This CDR3 contains 14 residues. The CDR3 nucleotides are TGTGCCAGCAGTTGGGGGACGGCCAAAAACATTCAGTACTTC. As protein: CASSWGTAKNIQYF.

The table lists this clonotype with many counts. V and J are TRBV11-2 and TRBJ2-1, with D perhaps given as TRBD1 or TRBD2 (5 bases each). Per germline, CDR1 SGHAT and CDR2 FQNNGV. The CDR3 extends over 16 amino acids. The V end was cut by 1 base, the J end by 6 bases, with 16 bases between. The CDR3 bases are TGTGCCAGCAGCTTAGCCCGGACTTTAGGGGCCAATGAGCAGTTCTTC. Translating gives CASSLARTLGANEQFF.

In its sample, this clonotype was seen many times. The chain combines TRBV30 with TRBJ2-7, with D perhaps assigned TRBD1 or TRBD2 (5 bases each). Germline V gene lookup returns CDR1 GTSNPN and CDR2 SVGIG (reference sequence). V was shortened by 0 bases and J by 2 bases, with 14 bases between the two germline ends. The CDR3 is 15 amino acids. This CDR3 reads CAWSVLRDGTYEQYF. DNA of the CDR3: TGTGCCTGGAGTGTACTAAGGGACGGAACCTACGAGCAGTACTTC.

This clonotype was counted many times. The gene calls are TRBV5-1 and TRBJ2-7; a possible D gene is TRBD1 (6 bases). The CDR3 spans 14 residues. V lost 0 bases and J 3 bases, leaving 10 bases between the germline ends. Germline CDR1 SGHRS, CDR2 YFSETQ. CDR3 residues: CASSLARGLYEQYF. The CDR3 DNA reads as TGCGCCAGCAGCTTGGCCAGGGGCCTCTACGAGCAGTACTTC.

The V gene is TRBV9, the J gene TRBJ2-5, with D possibly being TRBD1 (6 bases). This CDR3 is 14 amino acids long. Germline CDR1 SGDLS, CDR2 YYNGEE. With 0 bases removed from V and 1 base from J, the gap between germline ends came to 7 bases. CDR3 in amino acids: CASSVVGGQETQYF. DNA for the CDR3: TGTGCCAGCAGCGTAGTAGGGGGCCAAGAGACCCAGTACTTC.